Listed below are T cell receptor beta chains from one sample, sequenced in a study of cytomegalovirus exposure and HLA in healthy donors. The repertoire was sequenced with immunoSEQ multiplex PCR; TCRdb's copy has only in-frame clones and lacks some. The table includes roughly 150,000 clones, roughly 74% detected once. Sequenced: PBMCs. These TCRs come from a man aged 18 to 30 in good health and CMV-seropositive. Both conserved end residues are part of each CDR3. Fields, in order: V gene, J gene, D gene, CDR3 length, clone size, CDR3 protein, CDR3 DNA. A D gene is named only where the DNA matches it firmly. Size is stated for part of the rows, as once, few or many counts, or as a class when the clone is expanded.

V: TRBV28; J: TRBJ2-3; D: TRBD2; length: 15; size: .; CDR3: CASSLKGTTTDTQYF; DNA: TGTGCCAGCAGTTTGAAGGGGACTACCACAGATACGCAGTATTTT
V: TRBV28; J: TRBJ1-2; D: TRBD1; length: 13; size: .; CDR3: CASTTDRRWPYTF; DNA: TGTGCCAGCACCACGGACAGGAGGTGGCCCTACACCTTC
V: TRBV18; J: TRBJ1-5; D: .; length: 15; size: .; CDR3: CASSPPGSGDQPQHF; DNA: TGTGCCAGCTCACCACCAGGGTCGGGGGATCAGCCCCAGCATTTT
V: TRBV28; J: TRBJ2-1; D: TRBD1; length: 15; size: .; CDR3: CASSLYLAGTVKQFF; DNA: TGTGCCAGCAGTTTATATCTGGCAGGGACAGTCAAGCAGTTCTTC
V: TRBV15; J: TRBJ2-1; D: TRBD2; length: 17; size: .; CDR3: CATSTVSGSTSYNEQFF; DNA: TGTGCCACCAGTACGGTTAGCGGGAGTACCTCCTACAATGAGCAGTTCTTC
V: TRBV30; J: TRBJ1-2; D: .; length: 15; size: .; CDR3: CAWSVARNLRYGYTF; DNA: TGTGCCTGGAGTGTCGCCAGGAACCTCAGATATGGCTACACCTTC
V: TRBV5-4; J: TRBJ1-1; D: .; length: 14; size: few; CDR3: CASSLGGLNTEAFF; DNA: TGTGCCAGCAGCTTAGGGGGTTTGAACACTGAAGCTTTCTTT
V: TRBV4-1; J: TRBJ2-4; D: TRBD2; length: 16; size: .; CDR3: CASSQDRGGFKNIQYF; DNA: TGCGCCAGCAGCCAAGACCGGGGGGGGTTCAAAAACATTCAGTACTTC
V: TRBV7-9; J: TRBJ1-3; D: .; length: 15; size: .; CDR3: CASSLNRLSGNTIYF; DNA: TGTGCCAGCAGCTTGAACAGGCTTTCTGGAAACACCATATATTTT
V: TRBV5-1; J: TRBJ2-7; D: TRBD1; length: 16; size: .; CDR3: CASSPKGTGGSYEQYF; DNA: TGCGCCAGCAGCCCGAAGGGGACAGGGGGTTCCTACGAGCAGTACTTC
V: TRBV19; J: TRBJ1-2; D: .; length: 13; size: .; CDR3: CAGSPGLNYGYTF; DNA: TGTGCCGGTAGTCCAGGTCTGAACTATGGCTACACCTTC
V: TRBV7-9; J: TRBJ2-7; D: TRBD1; length: 15; size: many; CDR3: CASSPRTGYSYEQYF; DNA: TGTGCCAGCAGCCCACGGACAGGTTACTCCTACGAGCAGTACTTC
V: TRBV7-3; J: TRBJ2-3; D: TRBD2; length: 18; size: .; CDR3: CASSSGWVSRERTDTQYF; DNA: TGTGCCAGCAGCTCTGGGTGGGTCTCGCGGGAGCGAACAGATACGCAGTATTTT
V: TRBV4-1; J: TRBJ1-1; D: .; length: 16; size: .; CDR3: CASSPIDWNGVGGAFF; DNA: TGCGCCAGCAGCCCTATCGACTGGAACGGGGTCGGTGGAGCTTTCTTT
V: TRBV7-2; J: TRBJ2-7; D: TRBD2; length: 15; size: once; CDR3: CASKLSAGAGYEQYF; DNA: TGTGCCAGCAAACTCTCTGCGGGAGCGGGGTACGAGCAGTACTTC
V: TRBV4-2; J: TRBJ1-1; D: TRBD1; length: 15; size: few; CDR3: CASSQEDRVSAEAFF; DNA: TGTGCCAGCAGCCAAGAGGACAGGGTAAGCGCTGAAGCTTTCTTT
V: TRBV29-1; J: TRBJ2-1; D: .; length: 10; size: .; CDR3: CSVERNEQFF; DNA: TGCAGCGTTGAGAGGAATGAGCAGTTCTTC
V: TRBV4-1; J: TRBJ2-1; D: .; length: 13; size: .; CDR3: CASSQDLGGEQFF; DNA: TGCGCCAGCAGCCAAGATTTGGGGGGTGAGCAGTTCTTC
V: TRBV29-1; J: TRBJ2-7; D: .; length: 13; size: .; CDR3: CSVTGTLTYEQYF; DNA: TGCAGCGTTACCGGGACACTCACCTACGAGCAGTACTTC
V: TRBV7-8; J: TRBJ2-3; D: .; length: 15; size: .; CDR3: CASSLAQGGPDTQYF; DNA: TGTGCCAGCAGCTTAGCACAGGGTGGGCCAGATACGCAGTATTTT
V: TRBV21-1; J: TRBJ1-1; D: .; length: 16; size: .; CDR3: CASSDRDRGPNTEAFF; DNA: TGTGCCAGCAGCGACCGGGACAGGGGGCCGAACACTGAAGCTTTCTTT
V: TRBV4-1; J: TRBJ2-7; D: TRBD2; length: 15; size: once; CDR3: CASREGTSDAYEQYF; DNA: TGCGCCAGCAGAGAGGGGACTAGCGACGCCTACGAGCAGTACTTC
V: TRBV6-1; J: TRBJ1-1; D: .; length: 14; size: few; CDR3: CASSESRQNTEAFF; DNA: TGTGCCAGCAGTGAATCCCGACAGAACACTGAAGCTTTCTTT
V: TRBV2; J: TRBJ1-1; D: .; length: 15; size: .; CDR3: CASSEPGGESTEAFF; DNA: TGTGCCAGCAGTGAACCAGGAGGGGAGAGCACTGAAGCTTTCTTT